A single sample gave rise to the 24 T cell receptor beta chains below, sequenced in a study of Graves' ophthalmopathy and Graves' hyperthyroidism (dated by TCRdb to 2016 to 2018). Instrument on record: Illumina HiSeq 2000. For repertoire sequencing, the TCR beta CDR3 regions were amplified from RNA transcripts. The first round of RT-PCR was done with HTBI primers and the Qiagen OneStep RT-PCR kit, and was followed by a second round of multiplex PCR, then size selection and purification. Using fastp at Q25 and MiXCR, TCRdb reprocessed the public reads and kept productive beta chains. Under each unique CDR3 protein, matching rows form one entry showing the most common genes and DNA. The sample table holds over a million distinct CDR3 sequences, of which about 36% were seen once. Jointly, the top ten make up more than 9.5% of the sample. The sequencing input was peripheral blood or thyroid tissue (not recorded which). These receptor sequences come from an adult man with Graves' hyperthyroidism.

The V gene is TRBV30, the J gene TRBJ1-1; perhaps TRBD1 as D (5 bases). Per germline, CDR1 GTSNPN and CDR2 SVGIG (reference sequence). The length of the CDR3 is 13 residues. The V end lost 4 bases, the J end lost 0 bases, and 9 bases lay between the germline ends. The CDR3 sequence: CAWTRQLNTEAFF. CDR3 nucleotide sequence: TGTGCCTGGACAAGACAGCTGAACACTGAAGCTTTCTTT.

This clonotype was found a few times. This chain connects TRBV12-3 or TRBV12-4 to TRBJ1-2; perhaps TRBD1 as D (5 bases). V shed 3 bases and J shed 4 bases, with 9 bases lying between them. The CDR3 consists of 13 residues. This CDR3 is CASSFEGIYGYTF. CDR3 DNA sequence: TGTGCCAGCAGTTTTGAGGGGATCTATGGCTACACCTTC.

Comment on this clonotype: A much larger clonotype is one base distant, so this may be a read error. The chain couples TRBV9 to TRBJ2-7; 9 bases are a match to TRBD2. From germline, CDR1 is SGDLS and CDR2 YYNGEE. The CDR3 loop spans 14 amino acids. The DNA of the CDR3 is TGTGCCAGCAGCGGAACCGGGACTAGCTACGAGCAGCACTTC. Residues: CASSGTGTSYEQHF. Full variable domain (outside the CDR3, taken from reference TRBV9 and TRBJ2-7): DSGVTQTPKHLITATGQRVTLRCSPRSGDLSVYWYQQSLDQGLQFLIQYYNGEERAKGNILERFSAQQFPDLHSELNLSSLELGDSALYFCASSGTGTSYEQHFGPGTRLTVT.

This clonotype was seen ten or more times. The chain combines TRBV15 with TRBJ1-3; unclear D gene. CDR1 and CDR2 from the germline V gene are LNHNV and YYDKDF (reference sequence). Trimming shortened V by 1 base and J by 0 bases, and 7 bases separated the two germline ends. The CDR3 spans 15 residues. The CDR3 DNA is TGTGCCACCAGCAGAGGCAGAAACTCTGGAAACACCATATATTTT. Encoded protein: CATSRGRNSGNTIYF.

This chain uses TRBV25-1 with TRBJ1-4; D gene uncertain. The CDR3 contains 14 residues. CDR1 MGHDK and CDR2 SYGVNS come from the germline V gene. V was shortened by 6 bases and J by 0 bases, with 8 bases between the two germline ends. The chain's CDR3 is CASRRFATNEKLFF. The DNA for the CDR3 is TGTGCCAGCAGGCGGTTTGCAACTAATGAAAAACTGTTTTTT. The entire variable domain, with the rest obtained from reference TRBV25-1 and TRBJ1-4, is as follows: EADIYQTPRYLVIGTGKKITLECSQTMGHDKMYWYQQDPGMELHLIHYSYGVNSTEKGDLSSESTVSRIRTEHFPLTLESARPSHTSQYLCASRRFATNEKLFFGSGTQLSVL.

This clonotype was recorded at least ten times. The gene calls are TRBV7-2 and TRBJ1-2; D possibly corresponds to TRBD1 (5 bases). The CDR3 extends over 13 amino acids. Per germline, CDR1 SGHTA and CDR2 FQGNSA. Trimming shortened V by 0 bases and J by 8 bases, and 10 bases separated the two germline ends. The CDR3 DNA sequence: TGTGCCAGCAGCTTAGCCGGGGGTGCGGGCTACACCTTC. Translating gives CASSLAGGAGYTF.

This clonotype was seen more than once but under ten times. This chain uses TRBV6-4 with TRBJ1-1; D is unclear. Per the germline V gene, CDR1 is MRHNA and CDR2 is SNTAGT. V gave up 6 bases and J gave up 5 bases, with 10 bases separating them. This CDR3 has 12 residues. The CDR3 spells CASRSPDTEAFF. In DNA form, the CDR3 reads TGTGCCAGCAGAAGCCCCGATACTGAAGCTTTCTTT.

This chain connects TRBV6-5 to TRBJ2-7; the D is unclear. The CDR3 totals 12 residues. Per the germline V gene, CDR1 is MNHEY and CDR2 is SVGAGI. Trimming took off 8 bases at V and 2 bases at J, with 10 bases between the two ends. CDR3 sequence reads: CASGVLTYEQYF. The DNA for the CDR3 is TGTGCCAGCGGGGTCTTGACCTACGAGCAGTACTTC.

The chain's CDR3 is CASSDLSGSFYEQYF. CDR3 DNA sequence: TGCGCCAGCAGTGACCTTAGCGGGAGTTTCTACGAGCAGTACTTC. This chain connects TRBV10-2 to TRBJ2-7; TRBD2 matches at 9 bases. Germline values: CDR1 WSHSY, CDR2 SAAADI. The J segment lost 3 bases and the V segment lost 3 bases, leaving 6 bases of the junction unmatched. CDR3 length equals 15 residues.

A remark on this clonotype: A junction boundary mismatches the germline segment, possibly from a read error. This chain connects TRBV10-3 to TRBJ1-1; D gene ambiguous. From germline, CDR1 is ENHRY and CDR2 SYGVKD. The CDR3 totals 15 residues. The CDR3: CASSYSSVMNTEAFF. The CDR3 nucleotides are TGTGCCAGCAGTTACTCGTCAGTCATGAACACTGAAGCTTTCTTT.

Ten or more counts support this clonotype. V gene TRBV29-1 combines with J gene TRBJ1-5; 8 bases map to TRBD1. V lost 6 bases, J lost 7 bases, and 8 bases stayed unmatched. The CDR3 loop spans 13 amino acids. The germline gives CDR1 SQVTM, CDR2 ANQGSEA. The CDR3 region is CSVSRGLGQPQHF. The CDR3 nucleotides are TGCAGCGTGTCCAGGGGGCTCGGGCAGCCCCAGCATTTT.

This clonotype was recorded only once. At one end, the junction sequence differs from germline, possibly due to a read error. This chain joins TRBV20-1 and TRBJ1-1; D is ambiguous. Looked up from germline, CDR1 is DFQATT and CDR2 is SNEGSKA (reference sequence). This CDR3 contains 15 residues. CDR3 nucleotide sequence: TGCAGTGCTCGAGATAGCATCCTTCTGAACACTGAAGCTTTCTTT. This encodes CSARDSILLNTEAFF.

This chain uses TRBV9 with TRBJ2-2; D is unclear. Germline CDR1 is SGDLS and CDR2 is YYNGEE. The length of the CDR3 is 15 residues. Trimming removed 0 bases from V and 2 bases from J, with 8 bases in between. In DNA form, the CDR3 reads TGTGCCAGCAGCGTAGGTGGAACTAACACCGGGGAGCTGTTTTTT. The encoded protein is CASSVGGTNTGELFF.

V gene TRBV20-1 combines with J gene TRBJ1-5, with D perhaps matching TRBD1 (5 bases). V was trimmed by 0 bases and J by 4 bases, leaving 13 bases between them. The CDR3 totals 15 residues. The germline V gene has CDR1 DFQATT and CDR2 SNEGSKA (reference sequence). CDR3 DNA: TGCAGTGCTAGAGATGGTTCGGGGGGAAATCAGCCCCAGCATTTT. Protein product: CSARDGSGGNQPQHF.

The sample holds a few counts of this clonotype. V is TRBV28 and J is TRBJ1-2; D call uncertain. This CDR3 comprises 12 residues. The V end lost 7 bases, the J end lost 4 bases, and 10 bases lay between the germline ends. Germline V gene lookup returns CDR1 MDHEN and CDR2 SYDVKM. DNA for the CDR3: TGTGCCAGCACCCCCGGAATCTATGGCTACACCTTC. Translating gives CASTPGIYGYTF.

Many counts were recorded for this clonotype. CDR3 in amino acids: CASSRDRHANTGELFF. The CDR3 DNA follows: TGTGCCAGCAGCCGGGACAGACACGCGAACACCGGGGAGCTGTTTTTT. The chain recombines TRBV7-9 with TRBJ2-2; 7 bases are shared with TRBD1. This CDR3 is 16 amino acids long. Germline-derived CDR1 and CDR2 are SEHNR and FQNEAQ (reference sequence). Losses at the gene ends were 5 bases for V and 0 bases for J; bases not matched to a gene: 6.

The rearrangement links TRBV6-6 to TRBJ2-2; D is possibly TRBD1 or TRBD2 (6 bases each). CDR1 is MNHNY and CDR2 is SVGAGI in the germline V gene (reference sequence). V dropped 5 bases and J dropped 3 bases, with 19 bases sitting between them. There are 17 residues in the CDR3. The CDR3 sequence: CASSEGGQGGYTGELFF. The CDR3 coding sequence is TGTGCCAGCAGTGAGGGGGGACAAGGGGGGTACACCGGGGAGCTGTTTTTT.

The chain is built from TRBV12-3 or TRBV12-4 and TRBJ1-1, with a possible D match to TRBD1 (5 bases). The CDR3 extends over 14 amino acids. V was pared by 6 bases and J by 9 bases, with 20 bases between. The CDR3 nucleotides are TGTGCCAGCAGGTACACGGGGACTCACGACAAAGCTTTCTTT. Protein: CASRYTGTHDKAFF.

This clonotype came up many times. V usage is TRBV10-3 and J usage is TRBJ2-7; 10 bases map to TRBD1. Per the germline V gene, CDR1 is ENHRY and CDR2 is SYGVKD. This CDR3 is built from 14 residues. V shed 5 bases and J 2 bases; nucleotides not matched to a gene: 3. The CDR3 coding sequence is TGTGCCATCAGTCGGACAGGGGGGGCCTACGAGCAGTACTTC. Its protein is CAISRTGGAYEQYF.

This clonotype was seen a handful of times. The CDR3 spells CASSQTRDSGVLTF. As DNA, the CDR3 is TGTGCCAGCAGCCAAACCCGGGACAGTGGCGTCCTGACTTTC. This chain uses TRBV6-6 with TRBJ2-6, with 7 bases lining up with TRBD1. The germline gives CDR1 MNHNY, CDR2 SVGAGI (reference sequence). This CDR3 has 14 amino acids. With V trimmed by 6 bases and J by 12 bases, 11 bases remained unmatched.

As to this clonotype: This CDR3 fails to terminate in the conserved phenylalanine or tryptophan, so it likely reflects a read error. No DNA is shown, since the ends of the CDR3 on it are uncertain; the CDR3 is the one TCRdb lists. The chain has TRBV7-3 and TRBJ2-5. The CDR3 contains 8 residues when both ends are counted. Germline V lookup: CDR1 SGHTA, CDR2 FQGTGA. CDR3: CASSLDPS.

This clonotype has ten or more counts. The rearrangement uses TRBV7-9 and TRBJ2-5; the match to TRBD2 covers 14 bases. Germline V gene sequence: CDR1 SEHNR, CDR2 FQNEAQ (reference sequence). V was pared by 6 bases and J by 4 bases, with 10 bases of the junction left unmatched. The length of the CDR3 is 17 residues. CDR3 DNA sequence: TGTGCCAGCAGTCCAGGAGGGACTAGCGGGAGTCGAGAGACCCAGTACTTC. It encodes CASSPGGTSGSRETQYF.

The CDR3 DNA follows: TGCAGTTTAAGTGCGGCTACCTACGAGCAGTACTTC. Amino acid sequence: CSLSAATYEQYF. The V call is TRBV29-1, the J call TRBJ2-7, with no clear D. The germline V gene encodes CDR1 SQVTM and CDR2 ANQGSEA. This CDR3 comprises 12 residues.

The sample holds many counts of this clonotype. As DNA, the CDR3 is TGCAGTGCTAGAAGCGGTACTGGAAACACCATATATTTT. Amino acids: CSARSGTGNTIYF. The J gene is TRBJ1-3, the V gene TRBV20-1, with D uncertain. CDR3 length equals 13 residues. Per germline, CDR1 DFQATT and CDR2 SNEGSKA (reference sequence). V dropped 2 bases and J dropped 2 bases, with 7 bases sitting between them.